These 31 T cell receptor beta chains were sequenced from one sample in a study of T cells after yellow fever vaccination. Using its own MiXCR run on the 5' RACE reads, TCRdb lists one record per CDR3 protein. The sample contains just under 600,000 distinct CDR3 sequences, about 13% of which appear only once. Source: PBMCs, taken on the day of the yellow fever booster vaccination. The receptor set was obtained from a man aged 25 to 45 who received the YFV17D yellow fever vaccine.

In its sample, this clonotype was seen a few times. The chain is built from TRBV12-3 or TRBV12-4 and TRBJ2-5, with 7 bases matching TRBD2. Trimming took 8 bases from V and 5 from J; bases not matched to a gene: 8. CDR3 size: 13 residues. CDR3: CASRTSLAETQYF. The CDR3 nucleotides read TGTGCCAGCCGGACTAGTTTGGCGGAGACCCAGTACTTC.

V is TRBV3-1 and J is TRBJ2-2; TRBD2 aligns across 8 bases. Germline trimming cut 7 bases from V and 4 bases from J; bases unmatched to any gene: 2. The CDR3 sequence is 13 residues long. The germline gives CDR1 LGHDT, CDR2 YNNKEL (reference sequence). The DNA of the CDR3 is TGTGCCAGCACCCGGGGGGGCACCGGGGAGCTGTTTTTT. Translating gives CASTRGGTGELFF.

The chain employs TRBV28 and TRBJ1-6, with unresolved D. Trimming removed 6 bases at V and 3 bases at J, with 6 bases between. Germline CDR1 MDHEN, CDR2 SYDVKM. The CDR3 contains 13 residues. DNA of the CDR3: TGTGCCAGCAGCCCCTACTATAATTCACCCCTCCACTTT. Protein product: CASSPYYNSPLHF.

The V and J genes are TRBV29-1 and TRBJ1-4; 10 bases fit TRBD1. Germline V gene data show CDR1 as SQVTM and CDR2 as ANQGSEA. The CDR3 covers 12 residues. The V gene end was trimmed by 6 bases and the J gene end by 8 bases; junction bases not matched to a gene: 3. DNA for the CDR3: TGCAGCGTCCGGGACAGGGGCGAAAAACTGTTTTTT. Protein product: CSVRDRGEKLFF.

This clonotype was detected only a few times. CDR3 in DNA: TGTGCCAGCAGCCGACAGGGGATCTCCTACGAGCAGTACTTC. Translating gives CASSRQGISYEQYF. V gene TRBV6-1 combines with J gene TRBJ2-7, with 8 bases identical to TRBD1. The CDR3 is 14 residues long. Germline V gene lookup returns CDR1 MNHNS and CDR2 SASEGT. The V gene end was trimmed by 6 bases and the J gene end by 0 bases; junction bases not matched to a gene: 4.

This sequence joins TRBV7-9 and TRBJ2-5; D is unclear. The CDR3 is 14 amino acids. Trimming left V 5 bases short and J 0 bases short, with 10 bases between. Germline lookup yields CDR1 SEHNR and CDR2 FQNEAQ (reference sequence). In DNA form, the CDR3 reads TGTGCCAGCAGCCCTCGTGTGTACCAAGAGACCCAGTACTTC. Its translation: CASSPRVYQETQYF.

The rearrangement joins TRBV7-8 to TRBJ1-3; TRBD1 aligns across 8 bases. The CDR3 contains 14 residues. Germline CDR1 reads SGHVS; CDR2 reads FQNEAQ. With V trimmed by 6 bases and J by 3 bases, 4 bases remained unmatched. CDR3 nucleotides: TGTGCCAGCAGATTACAGGGGGTTGGAAACACCATATATTTT. Amino acid sequence: CASRLQGVGNTIYF.

The chain joins TRBV24-1 to TRBJ2-2; the match to TRBD2 covers 8 bases. CDR1 is KGHDR, CDR2 SFDVKD, per germline. This CDR3 has 17 amino acids. Unmatched junction bases numbered 14, after V lost 5 bases and J lost 7 bases. The CDR3 sequence is CATSAAAGEGKSGELFF. The CDR3 DNA reads TGTGCCACCAGTGCCGCAGCGGGAGAAGGAAAGAGCGGGGAGCTGTTTTTT.

This clonotype showed up just a few times. V gene TRBV18 combines with J gene TRBJ1-2, with D perhaps TRBD1 (5 bases). Germline V gene lookup returns CDR1 KGHSH and CDR2 LQKENI. The CDR3 has 15 amino acids. The V and J ends lost 4 bases and 4 bases respectively, with 16 bases between them. Written as DNA, the CDR3 is TGTGCCAGCTCACTTGGCCGGGACGGACGCTATGGCTACACCTTC. It codes for CASSLGRDGRYGYTF.

This clonotype was seen a few times. This sequence joins TRBV7-9 and TRBJ1-1; no definite D call. The V gene lost 7 bases and the J gene lost 3 bases, with 12 bases spanning the gap. The CDR3 is 13 residues long. CDR1 is SEHNR, CDR2 FQNEAQ, per germline (reference sequence). The CDR3 loop is CASTRGGYTEAFF. The DNA for the CDR3 is TGTGCCAGCACCCGCGGCGGGTACACTGAAGCTTTCTTT.

With regard to this clonotype: Possible read error: a much larger clone is one base away. V usage is TRBV24-1 and J usage is TRBJ2-5; possibly TRBD2 for D (5 bases). V shed 3 bases and J shed 5 bases, with 6 bases lying between them. The CDR3 extends over 12 amino acids. Germline V CDR1 and CDR2: KGHDR, SFDVKD. The CDR3 sequence is CATSDTGETQYF. Written as DNA, the CDR3 is TGTGCCACCAGTGATACGGGGGAGACCCAGTACTTC.

V and J are TRBV5-1 and TRBJ1-1, with D tentatively TRBD1 (5 bases). CDR1 and CDR2 (germline): SGHRS, YFSETQ. Trimming took off 0 bases at V and 4 bases at J, with 10 bases between the two ends. The CDR3 runs to 14 residues. The CDR3 sequence: CASSLEAGFTEAFF. CDR3 DNA: TGCGCCAGCAGCTTGGAAGCAGGGTTCACTGAAGCTTTCTTT.

The chain uses TRBV15 and TRBJ2-5; D is perhaps TRBD1 or TRBD2 (6 bases each). Per the germline V gene, CDR1 is LNHNV and CDR2 is YYDKDF (reference sequence). Trimming cost V 5 bases and J 3 bases, with 13 bases left between them. The CDR3 sequence is 14 residues long. This chain's CDR3 is CATSGSRGEETQYF. CDR3 coding DNA: TGTGCCACCAGCGGTTCAAGGGGGGAAGAGACCCAGTACTTC.

This clonotype was seen more than once but under ten times. The chain employs TRBV29-1 and TRBJ2-7, with 10 bases lining up with TRBD2. CDR1 is SQVTM and CDR2 is ANQGSEA in the germline V gene. Losses at the gene ends were 5 bases for V and 2 bases for J; bases not matched to a gene: 6. This CDR3 region has 14 residues. The chain's CDR3 is CSVSLAGGAYEQYF. The CDR3 DNA reads TGCAGCGTTTCGTTAGCGGGAGGCGCCTACGAGCAGTACTTC.

The CDR3 loop is CASSWGDDSYEQYF. The CDR3, as DNA: TGCGCCAGCAGCTGGGGGGATGACAGCTACGAGCAGTACTTC. V and J are TRBV5-1 and TRBJ2-7; D may be TRBD2 (6 bases). V was cut by 3 bases and J by 3 bases, with 13 bases left in between. Germline V gene sequence: CDR1 SGHRS, CDR2 YFSETQ. This CDR3 has 14 amino acids.

The gene calls are TRBV7-9 and TRBJ2-3, with D perhaps TRBD1 (5 bases). The CDR3 sequence is 14 residues long. CDR1 and CDR2 (germline): SEHNR, FQNEAQ (reference sequence). V was shortened by 7 bases and J by 4 bases, with 15 bases between the two germline ends. CDR3 sequence (DNA): TGTGCCAGCACCCCGCCAGGGATCGCAGATACGCAGTATTTT. It codes for CASTPPGIADTQYF.

This clonotype occurred a few times. This sequence joins TRBV5-4 and TRBJ2-7, with 8 bases that match TRBD1. V lost 1 base, J lost 3 bases, and 6 bases stayed unmatched. The CDR3 has 15 amino acids. The germline CDR1 and CDR2 sequences are SGHNT and YYREEE (reference sequence). The CDR3 region is CASSLRQGAFYEQYF. CDR3 nucleotide sequence: TGTGCCAGCAGCTTGAGGCAGGGGGCATTCTACGAGCAGTACTTC.

This clonotype was found a few times. The chain is built from TRBV28 and TRBJ2-7; the match to TRBD1 covers 8 bases. CDR3 length: 15 residues. Germline values: CDR1 MDHEN, CDR2 SYDVKM. V lost 5 bases to trimming and J lost 3 bases; unmatched junction nucleotides: 9. The CDR3 region has the DNA TGTGCCAGCAGTGGACCGGGACAGGCTGACTACGAGCAGTACTTC. It specifies CASSGPGQADYEQYF.

V is TRBV15 and J is TRBJ2-2; 7 bases line up with TRBD2. CDR3 size: 18 residues. The germline V gene has CDR1 LNHNV and CDR2 YYDKDF (reference sequence). After removal of 4 bases from V and 5 bases from J, the junction contained 16 bases not matched to a gene. CDR3 region: CATSIQTWGGPRTGELFF. The CDR3 DNA reads TGTGCCACCAGCATCCAGACTTGGGGAGGGCCGAGGACCGGGGAGCTGTTTTTT.

This clonotype was observed a handful of times. The chain combines TRBV7-9 with TRBJ1-2; D gene uncertain. In germline, CDR1 is SEHNR, CDR2 FQNEAQ (reference sequence). The V and J ends lost 4 bases and 6 bases respectively, with 9 bases between them. The CDR3 has 12 residues. CDR3 coding DNA: TGTGCCAGCAGCTCCGGACTGAATGGCTACACCTTC. This translates into CASSSGLNGYTF.

The CDR3 DNA reads as TGTGCCAGCAGCTTGGTTCCTGGGGGGGAGCAGTACTTC. Residues: CASSLVPGGEQYF. The chain links TRBV5-5 to TRBJ2-7, with a weak D call TRBD2 (6 bases). The germline CDR1 and CDR2 sequences are SGHKS and YYEKEE (reference sequence). The V gene lost 0 bases and the J gene lost 7 bases, with 11 bases spanning the gap. CDR3 size: 13 residues.

This clonotype was observed a handful of times. The rearrangement links TRBV9 to TRBJ2-3, with 7 bases fitting TRBD1. In germline, CDR1 is SGDLS, CDR2 YYNGEE. Trimming took 6 bases from V and 2 from J; bases not matched to a gene: 6. The CDR3 spans 14 residues. The CDR3 nucleotides are TGTGCCAGCACCCCAGGGGGTTTCACAGATACGCAGTATTTT. It specifies CASTPGGFTDTQYF.

The rearrangement joins TRBV5-1 to TRBJ2-1; 8 bases fit TRBD2. This CDR3 comprises 17 residues. J gave up 4 bases and V 4 bases, and 13 bases lay outside the gene matches. The germline V gene encodes CDR1 SGHRS and CDR2 YFSETQ. In DNA, the CDR3 is TGCGCCAGCAGCAGGAGGGGAGCGGGAGAGGTTTACAATGAGCAGTTCTTC. This translates into CASSRRGAGEVYNEQFF.

This chain links TRBV16 with TRBJ1-5; the D is unclear. Germline values: CDR1 KGHSY, CDR2 FQNENV. The V gene lost 4 bases and the J gene lost 4 bases, with 14 bases spanning the gap. The length of the CDR3 is 15 residues. The CDR3 is CASSLRRSENQPQHF. The CDR3 DNA is TGTGCCAGCAGCCTCCGCAGGTCCGAGAATCAGCCCCAGCATTTT.

This clonotype was detected only a few times. This chain connects TRBV7-2 to TRBJ2-5; 11 nucleotides line up with TRBD2. The V gene end was trimmed by 5 bases and the J gene end by 1 base; junction bases not matched to a gene: 3. Germline CDR1 reads SGHTA; CDR2 reads FQGNSA. There are 15 residues in the CDR3. CDR3 sequence: CASSKTSGVQETQYF. CDR3 sequence (DNA): TGTGCCAGCAGCAAGACTAGCGGGGTCCAAGAGACCCAGTACTTC. The whole variable domain, filled in from reference TRBV7-2 and TRBJ2-5, reads GAGVSQSPSNKVTEKGKDVELRCDPISGHTALYWYRQSLGQGLEFLIYFQGNSAPDKSGLPSDRFSAERTGGSVSTLTIQRTQQEDSAVYLCASSKTSGVQETQYFGPGTRLLVL.

This clonotype was detected a few times. This sequence joins TRBV19 and TRBJ1-1, with D perhaps matching TRBD1 (5 bases). Germline V gene lookup returns CDR1 LNHDA and CDR2 SQIVND (reference sequence). The CDR3 loop spans 13 amino acids. V lost 7 bases, J lost 4 bases, and 13 bases lay in between. CDR3 residues: CASTLVQGTEAFF. Written as DNA, the CDR3 is TGTGCCAGTACTTTAGTGCAGGGCACTGAAGCTTTCTTT.

This clonotype showed up just a few times. The chain recombines TRBV12-3 or TRBV12-4 with TRBJ1-1; D is ambiguous. V dropped 7 bases and J dropped 3 bases, with 12 bases sitting between them. The CDR3 contains 13 residues. This CDR3 is CASTPRVDTEAFF. In DNA form, the CDR3 reads TGTGCCAGCACCCCGAGAGTAGACACTGAAGCTTTCTTT.

There are a few counts of this clonotype. The chain employs TRBV27 and TRBJ2-6; D is unclear. The CDR3 has 15 amino acids. Germline V gene data show CDR1 as MNHEY and CDR2 as SMNVEV (reference sequence). V lost 5 bases, J lost 0 bases, and 8 bases lay in between. CDR3 protein: CASSPEPSGANVLTF. CDR3 bases: TGTGCCAGCAGTCCGGAACCCTCTGGGGCCAACGTCCTGACTTTC.

This clonotype has just a few counts. The J gene is TRBJ2-7, the V gene TRBV6-5, with 10 bases matching TRBD1. The CDR3 totals 15 residues. Losses at the gene ends were 3 bases for V and 2 bases for J; bases not matched to a gene: 4. From germline, CDR1 is MNHEY and CDR2 SVGAGI. CDR3 bases: TGTGCCAGCAGTTATGGGACAGGGGTCCCCTACGAGCAGTACTTC. Its translation is CASSYGTGVPYEQYF.

The genes are TRBV7-6 and TRBJ2-3, with 7 bases matching TRBD1. CDR3 size: 15 residues. With 5 bases clipped from V and 3 bases from J, the junction kept 8 bases outside the gene matches. Germline CDR1 and CDR2: SGHVS and FNYEAQ. This CDR3 is CASSLRQGITDTQYF. CDR3 nucleotide sequence: TGTGCCAGCAGCCTAAGACAGGGTATTACAGATACGCAGTATTTT.

This clonotype came up a few times. The chain uses TRBV5-1 and TRBJ1-1; 10 bases line up with TRBD1. Germline CDR1 and CDR2: SGHRS and YFSETQ. The CDR3 sequence is 15 residues long. The ends lost 4 bases at V and 5 bases at J; junction bases unmatched: 8. The chain's CDR3 is CASSPVGQGETEAFF. The CDR3 DNA sequence: TGCGCCAGCAGCCCCGTCGGACAGGGGGAAACTGAAGCTTTCTTT.